This T cell receptor beta chain derives from a study of blood T cell repertoires in COVID-19. Study information: Whether acute or convalescent, the COVID-19 samples came from the United States, Italy and Spain. The analysed material was cDNA or gDNA that came from T cells, B-cell-depleted T cells, or PBMCs.

Original processing notes: Reference gene primers were amplified, and this amplification served to estimate nucleated cell counts. The repertoire was sequenced with immunoSEQ multiplex PCR; TCRdb's copy has only in-frame clones and lacks some. V and J calls and clone size are given by that table; D and trimming were obtained from the DNA. The repertoire consists of 68,000 or so clones, with about 74% occurring once and the leading ten covering 20% to 25%. The sample consisted of peripheral blood. This clonotype was sampled from a human donor in a cohort sampled during active COVID-19.

The CDR3, as DNA: TGTGCCAGCAGCCACAGAGCACAGACGAACACCGGGGAGCTGTTTTTT. Its protein is CASSHRAQTNTGELFF. The V and J genes are TRBV3-1 (or the pseudogene TRBV3-2) and TRBJ2-2; the D is unclear. This CDR3 contains 16 residues. In germline, CDR1 is LGHDT, CDR2 YNNKEL (reference sequence). Trimming removed 3 bases from V and 0 bases from J, with 11 bases in between.